This T cell receptor (beta chain) emerged from a study of cytomegalovirus exposure and HLA in healthy donors. Study summary: The roughly 120 million unique TCR beta sequences, from around 200 million T cells, were found by an earlier analysis.

The PCR used 60 Vbeta and 13 Jbeta primers. In the source study's methods: Later, 75 million to 100 million unique TCR beta chains were counted in an analysis, and roughly 11 million of them were shared. Measured with immunoSEQ multiplex PCR; TCRdb has only the in-frame clones, and not every one. D and trimming come from the DNA, and the V and J calls and clone size come from that table. The sample shows 150,000 to 200,000 clones, 70% to 80% of them seen only once. V was trimmed by 5 bases and J by 4 bases, leaving 15 bases between them. Germline V CDR1 and CDR2: MGHDK, SYGVNS. This CDR3 comprises 14 residues. Regarding this clone: Its antigen is unknown.

Study findings and constraints: Later analysis demonstrated an association between a missense DCLRE1C variant and TCR beta V- and J-gene trimming.

The rearrangement joins TRBV25-1 to TRBJ2-7; D ambiguous. The sample was PBMCs. This TCR was recovered from a woman in her twenties or thirties in good health and CMV-seropositive. The CDR3, as DNA: TGTGCCAGCAGTCTTAGTCCCCCCGCTTACGAGCAGTACTTC. It yields the protein CASSLSPPAYEQYF.